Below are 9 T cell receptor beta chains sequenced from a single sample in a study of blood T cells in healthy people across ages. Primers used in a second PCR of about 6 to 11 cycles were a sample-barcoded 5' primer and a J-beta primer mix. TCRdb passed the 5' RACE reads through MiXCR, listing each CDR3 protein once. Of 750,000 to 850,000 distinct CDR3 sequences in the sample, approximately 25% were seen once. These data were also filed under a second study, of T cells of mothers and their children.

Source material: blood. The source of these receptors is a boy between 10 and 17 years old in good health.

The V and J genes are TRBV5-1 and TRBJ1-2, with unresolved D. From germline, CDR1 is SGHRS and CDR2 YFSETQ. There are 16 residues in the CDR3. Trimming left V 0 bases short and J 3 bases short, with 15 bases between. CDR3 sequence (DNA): TGCGCCAGCAGCTTGGCCTCCACAGCTTCGGACTATGGCTACACCTTC. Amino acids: CASSLASTASDYGYTF.

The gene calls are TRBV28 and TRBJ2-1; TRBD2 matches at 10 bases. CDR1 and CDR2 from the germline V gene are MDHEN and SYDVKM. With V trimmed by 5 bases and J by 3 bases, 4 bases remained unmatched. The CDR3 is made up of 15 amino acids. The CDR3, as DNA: TGTGCCAGCAGTCCAGCGGGAGGGGTCTACAATGAGCAGTTCTTC. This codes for CASSPAGGVYNEQFF.

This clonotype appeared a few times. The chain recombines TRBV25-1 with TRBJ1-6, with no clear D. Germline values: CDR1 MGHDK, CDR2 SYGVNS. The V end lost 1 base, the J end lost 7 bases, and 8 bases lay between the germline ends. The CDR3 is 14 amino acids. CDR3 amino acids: CASSEWSNNSPLHF. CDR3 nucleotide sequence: TGTGCCAGCAGTGAATGGTCAAACAATTCACCCCTCCACTTT.

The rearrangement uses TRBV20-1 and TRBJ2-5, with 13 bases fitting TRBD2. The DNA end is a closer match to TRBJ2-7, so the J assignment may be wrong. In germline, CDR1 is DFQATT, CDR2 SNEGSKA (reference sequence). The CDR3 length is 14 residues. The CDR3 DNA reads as TGCAGTGCTAGAGATAGACTAGCGGGAGGCGAGCAGTACTTC. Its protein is CSARDRLAGGEQYF.

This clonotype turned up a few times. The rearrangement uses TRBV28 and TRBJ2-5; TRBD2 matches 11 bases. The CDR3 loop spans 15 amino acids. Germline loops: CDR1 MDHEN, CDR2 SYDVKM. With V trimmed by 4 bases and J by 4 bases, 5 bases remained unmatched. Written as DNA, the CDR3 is TGTGCCAGCAGTTCCCGGCTAGCGGGGGGAGAGACCCAGTACTTC. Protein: CASSSRLAGGETQYF. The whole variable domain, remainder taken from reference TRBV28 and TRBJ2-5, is DVKVTQSSRYLVKRTGEKVFLECVQDMDHENMFWYRQDPGLGLRLIYFSYDVKMKEKGDIPEGYSVSREKKERFSLILESASTNQTSMYLCASSSRLAGGETQYFGPGTRLLVL.

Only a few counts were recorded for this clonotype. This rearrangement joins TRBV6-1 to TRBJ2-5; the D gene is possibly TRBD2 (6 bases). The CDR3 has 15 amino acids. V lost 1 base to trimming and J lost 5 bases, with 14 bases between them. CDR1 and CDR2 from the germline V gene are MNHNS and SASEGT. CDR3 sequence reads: CASSEGGTLGETQYF. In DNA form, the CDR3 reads TGTGCCAGCAGTGAAGGGGGGACTCTCGGTGAGACCCAGTACTTC.

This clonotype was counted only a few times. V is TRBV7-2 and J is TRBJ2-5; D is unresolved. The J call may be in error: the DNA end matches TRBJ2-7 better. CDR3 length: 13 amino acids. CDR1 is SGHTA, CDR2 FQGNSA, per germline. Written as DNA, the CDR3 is TGTGCCAGCAGCTTCGATCCGCTCTACGAGCAGTACTTC. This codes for CASSFDPLYEQYF.

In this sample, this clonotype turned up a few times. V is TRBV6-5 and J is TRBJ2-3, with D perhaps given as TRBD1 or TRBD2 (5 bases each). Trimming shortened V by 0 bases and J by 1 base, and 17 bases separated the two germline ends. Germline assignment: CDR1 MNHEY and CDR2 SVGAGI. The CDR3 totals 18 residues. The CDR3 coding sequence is TGTGCCAGCAGTTACTCGAATCGGGGCAGAGGAGGCACAGATACGCAGTATTTT. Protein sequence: CASSYSNRGRGGTDTQYF.

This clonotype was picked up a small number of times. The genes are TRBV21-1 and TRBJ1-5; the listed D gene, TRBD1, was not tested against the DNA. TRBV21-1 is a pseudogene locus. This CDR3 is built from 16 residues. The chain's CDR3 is CASSKVPGYSNQPQHF. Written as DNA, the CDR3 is TGTGCCAGCAGCAAAGTGCCCGGGTATAGCAACCAGCCCCAGCATTTT.